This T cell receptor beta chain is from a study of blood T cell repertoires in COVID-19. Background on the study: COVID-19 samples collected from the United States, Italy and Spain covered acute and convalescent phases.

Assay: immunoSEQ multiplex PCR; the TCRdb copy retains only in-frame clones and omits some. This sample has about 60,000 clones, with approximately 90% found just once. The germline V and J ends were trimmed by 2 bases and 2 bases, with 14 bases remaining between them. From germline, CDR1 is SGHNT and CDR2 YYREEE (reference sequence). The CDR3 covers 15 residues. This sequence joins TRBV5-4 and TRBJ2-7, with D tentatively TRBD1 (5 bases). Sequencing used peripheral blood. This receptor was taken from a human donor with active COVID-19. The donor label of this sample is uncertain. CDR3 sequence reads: CASSFRQGSPYEQYF. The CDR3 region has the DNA TGTGCCAGCAGCTTTAGGCAGGGCAGCCCCTACGAGCAGTACTTC.